The sequence of this TCR beta chain was determined in a study of technical replicates of blood from a handful of donors. Germline CDR1 and CDR2: WNHNN and SYGVQD (reference sequence). The CDR3 consists of 15 residues. V gave up 0 bases and J gave up 5 bases; unmatched junction bases: 4. Repertoires were generated with immunoSEQ multiplex PCR, while TCRdb's copy carries only in-frame clones and drops some. The sample lists around 83,000 clones, approximately 93% occurring once. The source of this sequence is a human donor in good health. Input material: T cells isolated from PBMCs. This chain links TRBV10-1 with TRBJ2-7; 10 bases agree with TRBD2. CDR3: CASSESASGSNEQYF. CDR3 sequence (DNA): TGCGCCAGCAGTGAGTCGGCTAGCGGGAGTAACGAGCAGTACTTC.